This T cell receptor (beta chain) was sequenced during a study of CD8+CD57+ T cells in acquired aplastic anemia. Study in general: Sorted CD4+ plus CD8+ cells gave DNA averaging about 3.2 ug. Study outcomes and limitations: CD8+ Simpson's diversity in patients was not significantly different from that in controls.

Patients selected for sequencing had displayed CD8+CD57+ cell expansion by flow cytometry. The diagnosis in all patients was severe acquired aplastic anemia. Blood samples were obtained from patients who had received no prior therapy. CDR3 length: 15 amino acids. Germline values: CDR1 SGHTA, CDR2 FQGNSA. This clonotype appeared a single time. Its antigen remains unidentified. A junction boundary mismatches the germline segment, possibly from a read error. Genomic DNA provided the template from which TCR beta VDJ and CDR3 profiles were obtained. TCRdb analysed the reads with MiXCR anew, one entry per CDR3 protein. Here the sample spans around 250,000 distinct CDR3 sequences, approximately 80% being singletons.

The chain has TRBV7-2 and TRBJ2-7; tentatively, D is TRBD2 (5 bases). This clonotype originated in a human donor with aplastic anemia. Sequencing input: sorted CD4+, CD8+, or CD8+CD57+ T cells (not recorded which) from PBMCs. CDR3 protein: CATSCHSEGAHEQYF. CDR3 DNA: TGTGCCACCAGCTGTCACTCTGAGGGCGCGCACGAGCAGTACTTC.